This entry concerns a single T cell receptor (beta chain). TCRdb reprocessed the 5' RACE reads via MiXCR and lists one record per CDR3 protein. The table shows around 370,000 distinct CDR3 sequences, with roughly 21% occurring only once. The sample is drawn from a study of T-cell memory formation after mild COVID-19. The germline V gene has CDR1 LNHDA and CDR2 SQIVND (reference sequence). The CDR3 consists of 15 residues. The V end was cut by 6 bases, the J end by 1 base, with 15 bases between. The receptor was derived from an adult woman who had mild COVID-19 (a few samples of this study predate the infection). Cell type and time point are not known. This chain joins TRBV19 and TRBJ2-5, with D perhaps matching TRBD1 or TRBD2 (5 bases each). Sample: PBMCs or a T cell subset sorted from them (not recorded which). The CDR3 DNA sequence: TGTGCCAGTAGGTCTCTGGGACCAGCCCAAGAGACCCAGTACTTC. Its protein product is CASRSLGPAQETQYF.